What follows are 9 T cell receptor beta chains derived from one specimen sequenced in a study of cytomegalovirus exposure and HLA in healthy donors. Primers for the PCR totalled 60 Vbeta and 13 Jbeta. Libraries were prepared by immunoSEQ multiplex PCR; TCRdb keeps only in-frame clonotypes and omits some of them. In the table there are around 170,000 clones, around 80% of which are singletons. The sequenced sample was PBMCs. The receptors come from a middle-aged man in good health and CMV-seronegative.

This clone was counted once. The V and J genes are TRBV9 and TRBJ2-2; D remains ambiguous. CDR1 and CDR2 from the germline V gene are SGDLS and YYNGEE. The CDR3 contains 16 residues. V lost 0 bases to trimming and J lost 7 bases, with 16 bases between them. DNA of the CDR3: TGTGCCAGCAGCGTAGCCCCCAACGCTCAGTTCGGGGAGCTGTTTTTT. Its translation is CASSVAPNAQFGELFF.

The gene calls are TRBV11-3 and TRBJ2-5, with D possibly matching TRBD1 (6 bases). Germline V gene lookup returns CDR1 SGHNT and CDR2 YENEEA. The CDR3 extends over 15 amino acids. The germline V and J ends were trimmed by 0 bases and 11 bases, with 19 bases remaining between them. CDR3 region: CASSLDGTTGGEQYF. The CDR3 DNA reads as TGTGCCAGCAGCTTAGATGGCACGACAGGTGGGGAGCAGTACTTC.

The gene calls are TRBV11-2 and TRBJ1-2; TRBD1 matches at 8 bases. Germline V gene data show CDR1 as SGHAT and CDR2 as FQNNGV. With V trimmed by 0 bases and J by 4 bases, 1 base remained unmatched. The CDR3 is 14 residues long. In DNA, the CDR3 is TGTGCCAGCAGCTTAGAGGACAGGGCCTATGGCTACACCTTC. Translation gives CASSLEDRAYGYTF.

The chain links TRBV19 to TRBJ2-5; TRBD1 matches 7 bases. Germline CDR1 is LNHDA and CDR2 is SQIVND (reference sequence). With 3 bases clipped from V and 5 bases from J, the junction kept 9 bases outside the gene matches. CDR3 size: 15 residues. The DNA for the CDR3 is TGTGCCAGTAGTATGGAGACAGGGATTCGTGAGACCCAGTACTTC. Encoded protein: CASSMETGIRETQYF.

The chain uses TRBV15 and TRBJ2-1; the match to TRBD2 covers 10 bases. With V trimmed by 2 bases and J by 8 bases, 12 bases remained unmatched. CDR3 size: 17 residues. CDR1 LNHNV and CDR2 YYDKDF come from the germline V gene (reference sequence). This CDR3 reads CATSRLISSGSFYEQFF. The CDR3 nucleotides read TGTGCCACCAGCAGATTAATCTCTAGCGGGAGTTTCTATGAGCAGTTCTTC.

The rearrangement joins TRBV19 to TRBJ1-2; 8 nucleotides match TRBD1. The germline CDR1 and CDR2 sequences are LNHDA and SQIVND (reference sequence). The CDR3 runs 13 residues. J was trimmed by 4 bases and V by 7 bases; bases with no gene match: 5. Written as DNA, the CDR3 is TGTGCCAGTACTCGACAGGGGCCCTATGGCTACACCTTC. Translation gives CASTRQGPYGYTF.

The chain is built from TRBV9 and TRBJ2-2; a possible D gene is TRBD1 (7 bases). Trimming removed 2 bases from V and 3 bases from J, with 17 bases in between. Germline V CDR1 and CDR2: SGDLS, YYNGEE. This CDR3 contains 17 residues. The CDR3: CASSVRGDSGYTGELFF. Here the CDR3 DNA reads TGTGCCAGCAGCGTTCGTGGGGACAGCGGGTACACCGGGGAGCTGTTTTTT.

The chain couples TRBV18 to TRBJ2-5, with TRBD2 identical over 11 bases. With V trimmed by 6 bases and J by 2 bases, 2 bases remained unmatched. CDR1 is KGHSH and CDR2 is LQKENI in the germline V gene. The CDR3 consists of 14 residues. The CDR3 coding sequence is TGTGCCAGCTCCGGGACTAGCGGACAAGAGACCCAGTACTTC. It encodes CASSGTSGQETQYF.

J is TRBJ1-4 and V is TRBV11-2, with D perhaps matching TRBD1 (6 bases). V was clipped by 5 bases and J by 10 bases, with 14 bases between them. Germline CDR1 reads SGHAT; CDR2 reads FQNNGV. CDR3 length equals 13 residues. The CDR3 region is CASSQWTEGKLFF. The CDR3 DNA is TGTGCCAGCAGCCAATGGACAGAAGGAAAACTGTTTTTT. The full variable domain, in which reference TRBV11-2 and TRBJ1-4 provide the parts outside the CDR3, is EAGVAQSPRYKIIEKRQSVAFWCNPISGHATLYWYQQILGQGPKLLIQFQNNGVVDDSQLPKDRFSAERLKGVDSTLKIQPAKLEDSAVYLCASSQWTEGKLFFGSGTQLSVL.